A selection of T cell receptor beta chains follows, all from one sample in a study of T cells in Graves' hyperthyroidism and ophthalmopathy. TCRdb recomputed calls from the multiplex PCR reads with MiXCR, one row per CDR3 protein. Of 380,000 or so distinct CDR3 sequences detected, about 13% appear once; the ten largest clones hold roughly 20%. Material for sequencing was blood. Receptor source: a man aged 25-45 years with Graves' hyperthyroidism that later progressed to Graves' ophthalmopathy. The conserved cysteine and the conserved F or W are not part of the CDR3 here. The order of the fields is V gene, J gene, CDR3 protein.

v_call: TRBV3-1; j_call: TRBJ1-2; cdr3_aa: ASSQGVSSQGIYGYT
v_call: TRBV7-2; j_call: TRBJ2-7; cdr3_aa: ASSFRGSPSYEQY
v_call: TRBV28; j_call: TRBJ2-3; cdr3_aa: ASSLGTSGASTDTQY
v_call: TRBV12-3/TRBV12-4; j_call: TRBJ2-3; cdr3_aa: ASMDSNSDTQY
v_call: TRBV7-6; j_call: TRBJ2-1; cdr3_aa: ASSYDRVSEQF
v_call: TRBV28; j_call: TRBJ2-5; cdr3_aa: ASRTVRRIGTQY
v_call: TRBV29-1; j_call: TRBJ1-2; cdr3_aa: SVEEKKGGYGYT
v_call: TRBV6-1; j_call: TRBJ1-1; cdr3_aa: ASSDERRDWYTEAF
v_call: TRBV4-1; j_call: TRBJ1-1; cdr3_aa: ASSQGLGDTEAF
v_call: TRBV6-1; j_call: TRBJ1-1; cdr3_aa: ASSGLQNTEAF
v_call: TRBV28; j_call: TRBJ1-1; cdr3_aa: ASSLPSGYTEAF
v_call: TRBV20-1; j_call: TRBJ2-7; cdr3_aa: SASGEGLLYEQY
v_call: TRBV5-6; j_call: TRBJ1-6; cdr3_aa: ASSLGHENSPLH
v_call: TRBV13; j_call: TRBJ2-7; cdr3_aa: ASSSRRDRGYEQY
v_call: TRBV28; j_call: TRBJ1-2; cdr3_aa: ASTGQGLGYT
v_call: TRBV11-2; j_call: TRBJ2-1; cdr3_aa: ASSFRQITYNEQF
v_call: TRBV5-1; j_call: TRBJ1-6; cdr3_aa: ASSLDGQGAPLH
v_call: TRBV12-3/TRBV12-4; j_call: TRBJ1-1; cdr3_aa: ASIWADLNTEAF
v_call: TRBV28; j_call: TRBJ2-3; cdr3_aa: ASGGAAGGMDTQY
v_call: TRBV20-1; j_call: TRBJ2-5; cdr3_aa: SARVARRPAQETQY
v_call: TRBV7-2; j_call: TRBJ2-1; cdr3_aa: ASSFGQGLYNEQF
v_call: TRBV12-3/TRBV12-4; j_call: TRBJ1-5; cdr3_aa: ASSRRGYHSNQPQH
v_call: TRBV20-1; j_call: TRBJ1-5; cdr3_aa: SAGGRGVAPQH
v_call: TRBV9; j_call: TRBJ1-1; cdr3_aa: ASSVVAPMNTEAF
v_call: TRBV6-2/TRBV6-3; j_call: TRBJ1-1; cdr3_aa: ASSYWGETEAF
v_call: TRBV5-1; j_call: TRBJ2-3; cdr3_aa: ASSSAVTGANTDTQY